The 25 T cell receptor beta chains in this list originate from one sample, sequenced in a study of cytomegalovirus exposure and HLA in healthy donors. The PCR was carried out with 60 Vbeta primers and 13 Jbeta primers. Here immunoSEQ multiplex PCR was the method, and the copy in TCRdb shows in-frame clones only, minus some. The table has roughly 130,000 clones, 84% seen once. The sequenced material came from PBMCs. The receptors were sampled from a man aged 50-59 years in good health and CMV-seronegative.

This sequence joins TRBV5-5 and TRBJ1-3; TRBD1 might be the D (5 bases). Deletions cut 1 base from V and 8 bases from J, with 16 bases between. The CDR3 is made up of 15 amino acids. The germline V gene has CDR1 SGHKS and CDR2 YYEKEE (reference sequence). The CDR3 sequence: CASSLPGGGEYTIYF. As DNA, the CDR3 is TGTGCCAGCAGCTTGCCCGGGGGGGGTGAATACACCATATATTTT.

This clone turned up a few times. This rearrangement joins TRBV6-8 to TRBJ1-4; D might be TRBD1 (5 bases). Trimming removed 4 bases at V and 9 bases at J, with 18 bases between. Germline V gene sequence: CDR1 MNHGY, CDR2 SAAAGT. The CDR3 runs to 15 residues. The CDR3 bases are TGTGCCAGCAGTTCCCCAGCAGGGTTCGGAAAAAAACTGTTTTTT. As protein: CASSSPAGFGKKLFF.

The chain uses TRBV5-1 and TRBJ2-1, with 8 nucleotides matching TRBD2. Trimming took 4 bases from V and 0 from J; bases not matched to a gene: 9. Germline CDR1 SGHRS, CDR2 YFSETQ. This CDR3 has 17 amino acids. CDR3 nucleotide sequence: TGCGCCAGCAGCCCGAACTTAGCGGGGAGCTCCTACAATGAGCAGTTCTTC. It specifies CASSPNLAGSSYNEQFF. Looking up the rest from reference TRBV5-1 and TRBJ2-1 gives the full variable domain: KAGVTQTPRYLIKTRGQQVTLSCSPISGHRSVSWYQQTPGQGLQFLFEYFSETQRNKGNFPGRFSGRQFSNSRSEMNVSTLELGDSALYLCASSPNLAGSSYNEQFFGPGTRLTVL.

The rearrangement uses TRBV28 and TRBJ1-1, with 9 bases matching TRBD1. The CDR3 is 14 residues long. CDR1 and CDR2 (germline): MDHEN, SYDVKM. V shed 7 bases, J shed 6 bases, and the junction held 9 bases outside the gene matches. The CDR3, as DNA: TGTGCCAGCATGGAGACAGGGGGGGTACCTGAAGCTTTCTTT. Translation: CASMETGGVPEAFF.

This clone was detected only once. The chain links TRBV5-1 to TRBJ2-5; 7 nucleotides line up with TRBD1. Per germline, CDR1 SGHRS and CDR2 YFSETQ. V gave up 0 bases and J gave up 5 bases; unmatched junction bases: 4. The CDR3 has 14 residues. The CDR3 DNA is TGCGCCAGCAGCTTGGGACAGGGATCGGAGACCCAGTACTTC. Translating it yields CASSLGQGSETQYF.

The rearrangement uses TRBV11-3 and TRBJ2-1, with D tentatively TRBD2 (5 bases). The CDR3 is made up of 14 amino acids. Trimming took 4 bases from V and 1 from J, leaving 8 bases between them. Germline V gene lookup returns CDR1 SGHNT and CDR2 YENEEA. The DNA of the CDR3 is TGTGCCAGCAGCTCTCCGGGATCCTACAATGAGCAGTTCTTC. This codes for CASSSPGSYNEQFF.

The rearrangement uses TRBV5-6 and TRBJ2-2; 9 bases match TRBD1. There are 18 residues in the CDR3. Germline lookup yields CDR1 SGHDT and CDR2 YYEEEE. The J segment lost 0 bases and the V segment lost 4 bases, leaving 10 bases of the junction unmatched. The CDR3 nucleotides read TGTGCCAGCAGCCCCCGGACAGGGGCGGTATCGAACACCGGGGAGCTGTTTTTT. Its translation: CASSPRTGAVSNTGELFF.

The chain joins TRBV6-1 to TRBJ1-1, with 8 nucleotides matching TRBD1. Germline V gives CDR1 MNHNS, CDR2 SASEGT. The CDR3 runs 14 residues. After removal of 3 bases from V and 3 bases from J, the junction contained 3 bases not matched to a gene. The CDR3 is CASSDGTGYTEAFF. CDR3 nucleotide sequence: TGTGCCAGCAGTGATGGGACAGGTTACACTGAAGCTTTCTTT.

The chain recombines TRBV5-4 with TRBJ2-7, with 13 bases identical to TRBD2. V shed 3 bases, J shed 12 bases, and the junction held 9 bases outside the gene matches. This CDR3 comprises 14 residues. The germline CDR1 and CDR2 sequences are SGHNT and YYREEE (reference sequence). The CDR3 region is CASSSWTSGGKPYF. Here the CDR3 DNA reads TGTGCCAGCAGCTCTTGGACTAGCGGGGGCAAACCGTACTTC.

V and J are TRBV5-1 and TRBJ1-4; D is perhaps TRBD1 (5 bases). Germline V CDR1 and CDR2: SGHRS, YFSETQ. The germline V and J ends were trimmed by 1 base and 4 bases, with 8 bases remaining between them. The CDR3 sequence is 14 residues long. Here the CDR3 DNA reads TGCGCCAGCAGCTTGACAGGATTTAATGAAAAACTGTTTTTT. Translated, it gives CASSLTGFNEKLFF. The entire variable domain, with the rest obtained from reference TRBV5-1 and TRBJ1-4, is as follows: KAGVTQTPRYLIKTRGQQVTLSCSPISGHRSVSWYQQTPGQGLQFLFEYFSETQRNKGNFPGRFSGRQFSNSRSEMNVSTLELGDSALYLCASSLTGFNEKLFFGSGTQLSVL.

The chain combines TRBV18 with TRBJ2-3; TRBD1 aligns across 9 bases. This CDR3 region has 16 residues. The trim removed 2 bases at V and 0 bases at J, leaving 3 bases unmatched. Germline assignment: CDR1 KGHSH and CDR2 LQKENI. For the CDR3, the DNA is TGTGCCAGCTCACCATTTACAGGGGGCAGCACAGATACGCAGTATTTT. As protein: CASSPFTGGSTDTQYF.

The chain uses TRBV9 and TRBJ2-1; 9 positions agree with TRBD2. Germline CDR1 reads SGDLS; CDR2 reads YYNGEE. This CDR3 is built from 14 residues. Unmatched junction bases numbered 5, after V lost 3 bases and J lost 7 bases. CDR3 sequence (DNA): TGTGCCAGCAGCGCAAGTAGCGGGGGAAATGAGCAGTTCTTC. Translated, it gives CASSASSGGNEQFF.

J is TRBJ2-1 and V is TRBV29-1, with 7 bases lining up with TRBD1. This CDR3 has 18 residues. V shed 6 bases, J shed 7 bases, and the junction held 24 bases outside the gene matches. Germline V gene lookup returns CDR1 SQVTM and CDR2 ANQGSEA. The CDR3, as DNA: TGCAGCGTCCGAGGGTTGGAGTACCGGGACAGCCTGAAGAATGAGCAGTTCTTC. It specifies CSVRGLEYRDSLKNEQFF.

The chain is built from TRBV5-8 and TRBJ2-1; D possibly corresponds to TRBD2 (5 bases). Per germline, CDR1 SGHTS and CDR2 YDEGEE. The V and J ends lost 1 base and 4 bases respectively, with 15 bases between them. CDR3 length equals 16 residues. CDR3 sequence (DNA): TGTGCCAGCAGCTTGACCCCCCGGGGTTCGTACAATGAGCAGTTCTTC. It encodes CASSLTPRGSYNEQFF.

CDR3 region: CASSGDRLGGYTF. CDR3 nucleotides: TGTGCCAGCAGTGGTGACAGGTTGGGTGGCTACACCTTC. The gene calls are TRBV6-1 and TRBJ1-2; maybe TRBD1 (6 bases). The germline gives CDR1 MNHNS, CDR2 SASEGT. The CDR3 contains 13 residues. V was clipped by 4 bases and J by 7 bases, with 13 bases between them.

Here the CDR3 DNA reads TGTGCCAGCAGCTTAGCCGCCCTAGCGGGGGGCTGGAATGAGCAGTTCTTC. This codes for CASSLAALAGGWNEQFF. J is TRBJ2-1 and V is TRBV7-2; 11 positions match TRBD2. Germline assignment: CDR1 SGHTA and CDR2 FQGNSA. With V trimmed by 0 bases and J by 7 bases, 8 bases remained unmatched. The CDR3 consists of 17 residues.

This chain links TRBV7-6 with TRBJ2-5; D might be TRBD2 (5 bases). V lost 5 bases to trimming and J lost 3 bases, with 13 bases between them. The CDR3 contains 14 residues. The V gene's germline CDR1 is SGHVS and CDR2 FNYEAQ. The DNA for the CDR3 is TGTGCCAGCAGCCGGTCGGACTTTAAAGAGACCCAGTACTTC. Protein: CASSRSDFKETQYF.

The chain links TRBV19 to TRBJ1-4; D gene uncertain. Trimming cost V 3 bases and J 8 bases, with 7 bases left between them. Germline assignment: CDR1 LNHDA and CDR2 SQIVND (reference sequence). The CDR3 is 12 residues long. The CDR3 DNA follows: TGTGCCAGTAGTATTAAGAGGGAAAAACTGTTTTTT. Amino acid sequence: CASSIKREKLFF.

The chain joins TRBV4-1 to TRBJ2-1; 10 bases map to TRBD1. Trimming removed 1 base from V and 5 bases from J; junction bases left unmatched: 11. This CDR3 is 18 amino acids long. In germline, CDR1 is MGHRA, CDR2 YSYEKL. CDR3 amino acids: CASSQGQGAGRKNNEQFF. In nucleotides, the CDR3 is TGCGCCAGCAGCCAAGGACAGGGGGCAGGGAGAAAAAACAATGAGCAGTTCTTC.

This clone was recorded a few times. This sample includes further DNA sequences coding for the same CDR3. The chain links TRBV19 to TRBJ1-5; D unclear. Trimming removed 3 bases from V and 1 base from J, with 7 bases in between. The germline gives CDR1 LNHDA, CDR2 SQIVND (reference sequence). This CDR3 region has 14 residues. CDR3 coding DNA: TGTGCCAGTAGTATTCGAGGGAGCAATCAGCCCCAGCATTTT. This sequence encodes CASSIRGSNQPQHF.

This chain joins TRBV4-2 and TRBJ1-4, with 7 positions matching TRBD1. V gave up 2 bases and J gave up 10 bases; unmatched junction bases: 25. The CDR3 is 20 amino acids. The germline CDR1 and CDR2 sequences are LGHNA and YNFKEQ. DNA of the CDR3: TGTGCCAGCAGCCAACCCGTCCCTGACAGGGTCAATACCCCGCTGGGAAAACTGTTTTTT. It yields the protein CASSQPVPDRVNTPLGKLFF.

The chain couples TRBV29-1 to TRBJ2-5; the match to TRBD1 covers 7 bases. V lost 7 bases and J lost 5; bases outside the gene matches: 13. The CDR3 is 14 residues long. Germline V gene data show CDR1 as SQVTM and CDR2 as ANQGSEA. CDR3 region: CSGVPGQRGETQYF. The CDR3, as DNA: TGCAGCGGTGTACCGGGACAGCGAGGGGAGACCCAGTACTTC.

The chain uses TRBV5-4 and TRBJ2-3; D is unclear. The CDR3 runs to 13 residues. With 10 bases removed from V and 2 bases from J, the gap between germline ends came to 14 bases. The germline CDR1 and CDR2 sequences are SGHNT and YYREEE (reference sequence). The chain's CDR3 is CAGHDWSTDTQYF. The CDR3, as DNA: TGTGCCGGCCACGACTGGTCCACAGATACGCAGTATTTT.

The chain's CDR3 is CASGLNSGNTIYF. CDR3 sequence (DNA): TGTGCCAGCGGACTGAACTCTGGAAACACCATATATTTT. The gene calls are TRBV7-6 and TRBJ1-3; no firm D call. From germline, CDR1 is SGHVS and CDR2 FNYEAQ. The V gene lost 8 bases and the J gene lost 0 bases, with 8 bases spanning the gap. CDR3 length equals 13 residues.

J is TRBJ1-3 and V is TRBV19, with D uncertain. With 3 bases removed from V and 3 bases from J, the gap between germline ends came to 6 bases. Germline-derived CDR1 and CDR2 are LNHDA and SQIVND (reference sequence). CDR3 length: 13 residues. The CDR3 DNA reads as TGTGCCAGTAGTATTCAGGATGGAAACACCATATATTTT. It specifies CASSIQDGNTIYF.